Sequencing of this TCR beta chain was carried out in a study of tumor T cells in aggressive B-cell lymphoma. The data were produced by immunoSEQ multiplex PCR, yet TCRdb's version contains in-frame clones alone and is incomplete. The table has roughly 5,300 clones, about 90% seen once. A remark on this clone: The junction does not match germline at one end; this may be a read error.

Per germline, CDR1 SSHAT and CDR2 FNYEAQ (reference sequence). The CDR3 sequence is 19 residues long. This chain connects TRBV7-7 to TRBJ2-5; D may be TRBD1 (6 bases). Material for sequencing was tumor tissue. The receptor's source is an adult with diffuse large B cell lymphoma. CDR3 coding DNA: TGTGCTAGCAGCTTATTCCCCAGGGAGTGGACAGTCGGGCAAGAGACTCAGTACTTC. Amino acid sequence: CASSLFPREWTVGQETQYF.